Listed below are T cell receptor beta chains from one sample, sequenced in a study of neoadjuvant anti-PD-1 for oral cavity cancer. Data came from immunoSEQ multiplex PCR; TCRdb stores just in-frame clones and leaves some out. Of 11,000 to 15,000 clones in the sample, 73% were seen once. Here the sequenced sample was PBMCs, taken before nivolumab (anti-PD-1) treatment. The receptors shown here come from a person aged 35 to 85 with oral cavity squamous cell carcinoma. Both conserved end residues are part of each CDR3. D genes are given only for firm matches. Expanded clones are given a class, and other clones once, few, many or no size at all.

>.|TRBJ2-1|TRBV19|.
CASSLQAGMVYEQFF
TGTGCCAGTAGTCTCCAGGCGGGAATGGTTTATGAGCAGTTCTTC
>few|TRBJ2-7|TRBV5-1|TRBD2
CASSQTSGRTYEQYF
TGCGCCAGCAGCCAAACTAGCGGGAGGACCTACGAGCAGTACTTC
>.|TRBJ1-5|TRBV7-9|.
CASQRDNNQPQHF
TGTGCCTCCCAAAGGGATAACAATCAGCCCCAGCATTTT
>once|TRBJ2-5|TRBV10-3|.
CAISDSSAWNMQETQYF
TGTGCCATCAGTGATTCCAGCGCATGGAATATGCAAGAGACCCAGTACTTC
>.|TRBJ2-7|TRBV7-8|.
CASSLDSWEQYF
TGTGCCAGCAGCTTAGACAGTTGGGAGCAGTACTTC
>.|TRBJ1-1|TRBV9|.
CASSVDRNTEAFF
TGTGCCAGCAGCGTAGATCGGAACACTGAAGCTTTCTTT
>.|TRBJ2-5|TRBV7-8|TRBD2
CASKQRRGLVKETQYF
TGTGCCAGCAAACAAAGGAGGGGACTAGTGAAAGAGACCCAGTACTTC
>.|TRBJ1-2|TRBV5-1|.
CASPIGASTF
TGCGCCAGCCCCATCGGGGCCTCAACCTTC
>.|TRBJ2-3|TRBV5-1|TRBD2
CASSSVPLAGGTDTQYF
TGCGCCAGCAGCTCCGTGCCCCTAGCGGGAGGCACAGATACGCAGTATTTT
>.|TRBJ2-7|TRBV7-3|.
CASSPGWGRDEQYF
TGTGCCAGCAGCCCCGGCTGGGGAAGGGACGAGCAGTACTTC
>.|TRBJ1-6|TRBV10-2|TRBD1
CASSESPTGAWSSYNSPLHF
TGCGCCAGCAGTGAGTCCCCGACAGGGGCTTGGAGCTCCTATAATTCACCCCTCCACTTT
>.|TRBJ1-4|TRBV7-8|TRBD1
CASSLNVPGQGGEKLFF
TGTGCCAGCAGCTTGAATGTTCCGGGACAGGGCGGGGAAAAACTGTTTTTT
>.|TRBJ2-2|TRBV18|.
CASSPPAVDRTIGDTGELFF
TGTGCCAGCTCACCACCGGCCGTCGACAGGACAATCGGGGACACCGGGGAGCTGTTTTTT
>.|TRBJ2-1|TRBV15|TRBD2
CATSSLGGRMTYNEQFF
TGTGCCACCAGCAGTCTCGGCGGGAGGATGACATACAATGAGCAGTTCTTC
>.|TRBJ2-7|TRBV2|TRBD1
CASTRQGFGEQYF
TGTGCCAGCACGCGACAGGGGTTTGGCGAGCAGTACTTC
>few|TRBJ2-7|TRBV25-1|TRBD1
CASSTRDRLYEQYF
TGTGCCAGCAGTACTCGGGACAGACTCTACGAGCAGTACTTC
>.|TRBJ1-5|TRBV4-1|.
CASSQDRLLRGNQPQHF
TGCGCCAGCAGCCAAGATAGGCTTTTGAGGGGCAATCAGCCCCAGCATTTT
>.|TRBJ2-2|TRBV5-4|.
CASSLALGGGAGELFF
TGTGCCAGCAGCTTGGCTCTGGGAGGGGGAGCCGGGGAGCTGTTTTTT
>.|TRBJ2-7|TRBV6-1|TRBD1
CASSNRDRGPEQYF
TGTGCCAGCAGTAACCGGGACAGGGGGCCCGAGCAGTACTTC
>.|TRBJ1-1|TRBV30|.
CAGDFTRPYGAFF
TGTGCCGGGGACTTCACCCGGCCCTATGGAGCTTTCTTT
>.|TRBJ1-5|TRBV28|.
CASSFHQPQHF
TGTGCCAGCAGTTTTCATCAGCCCCAGCATTTT
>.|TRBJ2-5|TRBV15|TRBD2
CATSRGLGQGGLAGGYIQETQYF
TGTGCCACCAGCAGAGGACTGGGACAGGGAGGGCTAGCGGGGGGGTATATACAAGAGACCCAGTACTTC
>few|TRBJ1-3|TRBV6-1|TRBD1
CASWGGQAGGNTIYF
TGTGCCAGCTGGGGAGGACAGGCCGGGGGGAACACCATATATTTT
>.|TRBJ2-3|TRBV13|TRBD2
CASSFQSSGRYTQYF
TGTGCCAGCAGCTTTCAGTCTAGCGGGAGGTATACGCAGTATTTT
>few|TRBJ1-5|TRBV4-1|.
CASSLPFTQPQHF
TGCGCCAGCAGCCTTCCCTTCACTCAGCCCCAGCATTTT
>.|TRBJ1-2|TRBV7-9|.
CASSGRTTTGGYTF
TGTGCCAGCAGCGGGCGTACAACGACCGGTGGCTACACCTTC
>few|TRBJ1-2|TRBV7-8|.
CASSFRAQGVKGYTF
TGTGCCAGCAGCTTCAGGGCACAGGGAGTGAAGGGCTACACCTTC
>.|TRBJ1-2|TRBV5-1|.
CASSLEGVGANYGYTF
TGCGCCAGCAGCTTGGAGGGGGTAGGAGCTAACTATGGCTACACCTTC
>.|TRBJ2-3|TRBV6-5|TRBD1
CASSYRQGAADTQYF
TGTGCCAGCAGCTACCGACAGGGGGCCGCAGATACGCAGTATTTT
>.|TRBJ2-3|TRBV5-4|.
CASSLVASDTTDTQYF
TGTGCCAGCAGCTTGGTGGCTAGCGACACCACAGATACGCAGTATTTT
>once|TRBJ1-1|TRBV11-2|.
CASSQPGRALNTEAFF
TGTGCCAGCAGCCAGCCGGGACGCGCTCTGAACACTGAAGCTTTCTTT
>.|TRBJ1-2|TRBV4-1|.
CASSQEVQSYGYTF
TGCGCCAGCAGCCAAGAGGTACAGAGCTATGGCTACACCTTC
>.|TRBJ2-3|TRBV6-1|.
CASSQGLGTQYF
TGTGCCAGCAGTCAGGGGTTAGGGACGCAGTATTTT
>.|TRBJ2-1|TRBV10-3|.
CAISESNPGPNNEQFF
TGTGCCATCAGTGAGTCGAATCCGGGACCCAATAATGAGCAGTTCTTC
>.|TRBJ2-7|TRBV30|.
CAWGRRGRTYEQYF
TGTGCCTGGGGCAGGCGAGGGAGGACCTACGAGCAGTACTTC
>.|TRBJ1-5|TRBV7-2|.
CASSLTYRSDQPQHF
TGTGCCAGCAGCTTAACTTACAGGTCCGATCAGCCCCAGCATTTT
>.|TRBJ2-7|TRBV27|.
CASSLTGLREQYF
TGTGCCAGCAGTTTAACGGGCCTGAGGGAGCAGTACTTC
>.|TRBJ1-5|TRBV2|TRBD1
CASSSWTGRSNQPQHF
TGTGCCAGCAGTTCCTGGACAGGGCGTAGCAATCAGCCCCAGCATTTT
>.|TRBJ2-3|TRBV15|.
CATSIDRGSGDTQYF
TGTGCCACCAGCATCGACCGGGGGTCAGGTGATACGCAGTATTTT
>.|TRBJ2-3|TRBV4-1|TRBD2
CASSQGAGGDTQYF
TGCGCCAGCAGCCAAGGGGCGGGAGGAGATACGCAGTATTTT
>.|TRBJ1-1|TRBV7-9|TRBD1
CASSWGTGTGWRSTEAFF
TGTGCCAGCAGCTGGGGAACCGGGACAGGGTGGCGAAGCACTGAAGCTTTCTTT
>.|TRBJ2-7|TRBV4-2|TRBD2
CASSYSQIAGGSYEQYF
TGTGCCAGCAGCTACTCACAAATAGCGGGAGGGTCGTACGAGCAGTACTTC
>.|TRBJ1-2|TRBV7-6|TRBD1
CASSSGQRHGYTF
TGTGCCAGCAGCTCGGGACAGCGCCATGGCTACACCTTC
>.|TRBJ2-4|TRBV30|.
CAWSVELGDIQYF
TGTGCCTGGAGTGTGGAGCTGGGGGACATTCAGTACTTC
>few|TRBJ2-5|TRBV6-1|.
CASSGGAGGTQYF
TGTGCCAGCAGTGGAGGAGCGGGCGGGACCCAGTACTTC
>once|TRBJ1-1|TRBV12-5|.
CASGLPWLAGGTEAFF
TGTGCTAGTGGTTTGCCCTGGTTGGCAGGTGGGACTGAAGCTTTCTTT
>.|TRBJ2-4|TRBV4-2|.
CASSQVLRGASKNIQYF
TGTGCCAGCAGCCAAGTTTTGAGGGGGGCCTCCAAAAACATTCAGTACTTC
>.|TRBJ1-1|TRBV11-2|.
CASSLERGREAFF
TGTGCCAGCAGCTTAGAGAGGGGGAGAGAAGCTTTCTTT
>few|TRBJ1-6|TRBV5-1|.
CASKVGEGTASPLHF
TGCGCCAGCAAGGTGGGGGAGGGAACTGCTTCACCCCTCCACTTT
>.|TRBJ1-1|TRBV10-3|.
CAIGKSGTRNTEAFF
TGTGCCATCGGGAAAAGCGGGACAAGGAACACTGAAGCTTTCTTT
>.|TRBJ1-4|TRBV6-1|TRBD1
CASTRDRNNEKLFF
TGTGCCAGCACCCGGGACAGGAATAATGAAAAACTGTTTTTT
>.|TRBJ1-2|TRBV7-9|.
CASSPVNKEGYTF
TGTGCCAGCAGCCCCGTTAATAAGGAGGGCTACACCTTC
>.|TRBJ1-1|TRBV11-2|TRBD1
CASSLRQGGNTEAFF
TGTGCCAGCAGCTTACGACAGGGAGGGAACACTGAAGCTTTCTTT
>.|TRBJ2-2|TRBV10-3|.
CAISAVEAGNTGELFF
TGTGCCATCAGTGCGGTGGAGGCGGGGAACACCGGGGAGCTGTTTTTT
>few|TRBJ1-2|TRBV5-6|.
CASSLVGEVDGYTF
TGTGCCAGCAGCTTGGTCGGGGAGGTGGATGGCTACACCTTC